One and the same sample provided the 11 T cell receptor beta chains below, sequenced in a study of blood T cell repertoires in COVID-19. Assay: immunoSEQ multiplex PCR; the TCRdb copy retains only in-frame clones and omits some. The sample lists around 240,000 clones, roughly nine tenths occurring once. The sequencing input was PBMCs or T cells enriched from blood (not recorded which). The receptors shown here come from a human donor in a cohort exposed to, infected with or recovered from COVID-19 (not recorded which). The donor label of this sample is uncertain.

The chain employs TRBV7-3 and TRBJ2-3, with 8 bases aligning to TRBD2. CDR3 length equals 14 residues. V gave up 3 bases and J gave up 6 bases; unmatched junction bases: 5. Germline loops: CDR1 SGHTA, CDR2 FQGTGA. The CDR3 nucleotides read TGTGCCAGCAGCTTTTCCGGGGGGGCCGATACGCAGTATTTT. The encoded protein is CASSFSGGADTQYF.

The V and J genes are TRBV3-1 (or the pseudogene TRBV3-2) and TRBJ1-1; the D gene is possibly TRBD1 (5 bases). Trimming left V 4 bases short and J 5 bases short, with 11 bases between. CDR1 and CDR2 from the germline V gene are LGHDT and YNNKEL (reference sequence). The length of the CDR3 is 13 residues. CDR3 DNA sequence: TGTGCCAGCAGCCTGGAGGGGAATACTGAAGCTTTCTTT. This gives the protein CASSLEGNTEAFF.

V is TRBV20-1 and J is TRBJ1-1; 8 nucleotides match TRBD1. Germline trimming cut 6 bases from V and 10 bases from J; bases unmatched to any gene: 4. Germline loops: CDR1 DFQATT, CDR2 SNEGSKA (reference sequence). The CDR3 length is 10 residues. The CDR3 sequence: CSAADRGAFF. The DNA of the CDR3 is TGCAGTGCCGCCGACAGGGGAGCTTTCTTT.

This clone was picked up one time. The chain is built from TRBV9 and TRBJ2-3; 9 bases are a match to TRBD2. Germline CDR1 is SGDLS and CDR2 is YYNGEE. V lost 6 bases, J lost 1 base, and 3 bases stayed unmatched. The CDR3 runs to 14 residues. CDR3 region: CASNKRGGTDTQYF. The DNA of the CDR3 is TGTGCCAGCAATAAGCGGGGGGGCACAGATACGCAGTATTTT. The full variable domain, its missing parts supplied by reference TRBV9 and TRBJ2-3, is DSGVTQTPKHLITATGQRVTLRCSPRSGDLSVYWYQQSLDQGLQFLIQYYNGEERAKGNILERFSAQQFPDLHSELNLSSLELGDSALYFCASNKRGGTDTQYFGPGTRLTVL.

This chain links TRBV14 with TRBJ1-2; unclear D gene. V was shortened by 2 bases and J by 6 bases, with 13 bases between the two germline ends. Germline values: CDR1 SGHDN, CDR2 FVKESK. CDR3 length equals 14 residues. The CDR3 sequence: CASSQTRYPNGYTF. DNA of the CDR3: TGTGCCAGCAGCCAAACACGTTACCCGAATGGCTACACCTTC.

The rearrangement joins TRBV3-1 (or the pseudogene TRBV3-2) to TRBJ1-2; a possible D gene is TRBD1 (5 bases). V was clipped by 2 bases and J by 6 bases, with 10 bases between them. This CDR3 comprises 13 residues. Germline assignment: CDR1 LGHDT and CDR2 YNNKEL (reference sequence). CDR3 in amino acids: CASSQQGSNGYTF. The CDR3 coding sequence is TGTGCCAGCAGCCAACAGGGTAGCAATGGCTACACCTTC.

This chain links TRBV7-9 with TRBJ2-7; tentative D call: TRBD2 (7 bases). CDR1 and CDR2 from the germline V gene are SEHNR and FQNEAQ (reference sequence). The CDR3 contains 14 residues. Deletions cut 5 bases from V and 5 bases from J, with 16 bases between. The CDR3 loop is CASSKSGGAHEQYF. CDR3 bases: TGTGCCAGCAGCAAGAGTGGGGGGGCCCACGAGCAGTACTTC. The variable domain in full, with the rest retrieved from reference TRBV7-9 and TRBJ2-7, is DTGVSQNPRHKITKRGQNVTFRCDPISEHNRLYWYRQTLGQGPEFLTYFQNEAQLEKSRLLSDRFSAERPKGSFSTLEIQRTEQGDSAMYLCASSKSGGAHEQYFGPGTRLTVT.

This CDR3 reads CASSQLTFSGAMGSYNEQFF. The CDR3 coding sequence is TGTGCCAGCAGCCAACTCACCTTTAGCGGGGCAATGGGTTCCTACAATGAGCAGTTCTTC. The rearrangement joins TRBV4-2 to TRBJ2-1; TRBD2 aligns across 8 bases. The CDR3 totals 20 residues. Germline V lookup: CDR1 LGHNA, CDR2 YNFKEQ. The V segment lost 2 bases and the J segment 1 base; nucleotides outside the gene matches: 16.

V gene TRBV7-2 combines with J gene TRBJ2-3; TRBD2 agrees at 7 bases. Germline lookup yields CDR1 SGHTA and CDR2 FQGNSA. The CDR3 runs 18 residues. Losses at the gene ends were 3 bases for V and 6 bases for J; bases not matched to a gene: 18. Here the CDR3 reads CASSFPKGRGSQSDTQYF. The CDR3 DNA sequence: TGTGCCAGCAGCTTCCCTAAGGGGCGGGGGAGCCAGTCGGATACGCAGTATTTT. Full variable domain (rest looked up from reference TRBV7-2 and TRBJ2-3): GAGVSQSPSNKVTEKGKDVELRCDPISGHTALYWYRQSLGQGLEFLIYFQGNSAPDKSGLPSDRFSAERTGGSVSTLTIQRTQQEDSAVYLCASSFPKGRGSQSDTQYFGPGTRLTVL.

The chain employs TRBV6-5 and TRBJ1-1; 7 positions agree with TRBD1. Germline V CDR1 and CDR2: MNHEY, SVGAGI. J gave up 3 bases and V 6 bases, and 4 bases lay outside the gene matches. The CDR3 contains 13 residues. The CDR3 protein is CASSFRGHTEAFF. CDR3 DNA: TGTGCCAGCAGCTTTAGGGGGCACACTGAAGCTTTCTTT.

The chain combines TRBV19 with TRBJ1-5; D unclear. The germline V gene has CDR1 LNHDA and CDR2 SQIVND (reference sequence). The V gene lost 7 bases and the J gene lost 9 bases, with 28 bases spanning the gap. The CDR3 runs 17 residues. The chain's CDR3 is CASMTGARGAPRGPQHF. CDR3 coding DNA: TGTGCCAGTATGACCGGCGCTCGGGGAGCCCCTCGAGGGCCCCAGCATTTT.